This TCR beta chain emerged from a study of blood T cells in healthy people across ages. Germline lookup yields CDR1 SQVTM and CDR2 ANQGSEA. This CDR3 has 13 residues. V shed 8 bases and J 3 bases; nucleotides not matched to a gene: 6. PCR was performed a second time for roughly 7 to 12 cycles using a sample-barcoded 5' primer and a J-beta primer mix. TCRdb reprocessed the 5' RACE reads via MiXCR and lists one record per CDR3 protein. The sample yields roughly 800,000 distinct CDR3 sequences, more than 45% seen once. The donors, healthy Caucasians from Russia, were aged about 6 to 90. Drawn from each donor were ten milliliters of peripheral blood.

The receptor was derived from a man in his thirties or forties in good health. This sequence joins TRBV29-1 and TRBJ2-1; 8 bases align to TRBD2. Material for sequencing was blood. In DNA form, the CDR3 reads TGCAGCACGGGACTAGGGCTCTACAATGAGCAGTTCTTC. Translation gives CSTGLGLYNEQFF.